Each of the 14 T cell receptor beta chains below was sequenced from the same sample in a study of blood T cell repertoires in COVID-19. Profiling relied on immunoSEQ multiplex PCR, and the TCRdb table lists in-frame clones only, not all of them. The sample lists about 69,000 clones; 90% were seen once. Sequenced sample: peripheral blood. Receptors originate from a man in his forties or fifties with acute or convalescent COVID-19.

The V call is TRBV10-3, the J call TRBJ1-1; D uncertain. The CDR3 has 14 amino acids. Germline loops: CDR1 ENHRY, CDR2 SYGVKD. Trimming took off 0 bases at V and 3 bases at J, with 8 bases between the two ends. The CDR3 coding sequence is TGTGCCATCAGTGAGTCAGGCGGGCACACTGAAGCTTTCTTT. The encoded protein is CAISESGGHTEAFF.

The chain has TRBV5-1 and TRBJ1-5, with 8 bases aligning to TRBD1. This CDR3 region has 21 residues. Losses at the gene ends were 2 bases for V and 7 bases for J; bases not matched to a gene: 26. Germline assignment: CDR1 SGHRS and CDR2 YFSETQ. The DNA for the CDR3 is TGCGCCAGCAGCTTTGTATCGCCGGGGGCGACAGGGGAGTTCAGGGGGCAGCCCCAGCATTTT. Translating it yields CASSFVSPGATGEFRGQPQHF.

The chain is built from TRBV27 and TRBJ1-3; D may be TRBD1 (5 bases). The ends were cut back, 6 bases at V and 0 bases at J, with 9 bases in the middle. The CDR3 extends over 14 amino acids. CDR1 is MNHEY, CDR2 SMNVEV, per germline (reference sequence). The CDR3 reads CASSFDSSGNTIYF. As DNA, the CDR3 is TGTGCCAGCAGCTTTGACAGCTCTGGAAACACCATATATTTT.

This chain joins TRBV21-1 and TRBJ2-5; TRBD2, the table's D call, lacks a check against the DNA. TRBV21-1 is a listed pseudogene. The CDR3 is 17 amino acids. The CDR3 DNA follows: TGTGCCAGCAGCAAAGTCACCCCGGCGACTAGCCAAGAGACCCAGTACTTC. Protein: CASSKVTPATSQETQYF.

The CDR3 DNA is TGCGCCAGCAGCTTGTCGGGAGGAGGTGAGACCCAGTACTTC. It specifies CASSLSGGGETQYF. The V call is TRBV5-1, the J call TRBJ2-5; 7 nucleotides agree with TRBD2. The germline gives CDR1 SGHRS, CDR2 YFSETQ. V trimming: 1 base; J trimming: 5 bases; junction bases outside the gene matches: 5. The CDR3 consists of 14 residues.

This chain joins TRBV30 and TRBJ2-7, with a tentative D call TRBD2 (6 bases). Per germline, CDR1 GTSNPN and CDR2 SVGIG (reference sequence). There are 13 residues in the CDR3. V was clipped by 5 bases and J by 6 bases, with 17 bases between them. The DNA for the CDR3 is TGTGCCTGGCTCCCTCGGGGGAGGTCCGAGCAGTACTTC. It is translated as CAWLPRGRSEQYF.

The chain uses TRBV30 and TRBJ2-2; 9 bases are shared with TRBD2. V trimming: 2 bases; J trimming: 5 bases; junction bases outside the gene matches: 6. From germline, CDR1 is GTSNPN and CDR2 SVGIG (reference sequence). The CDR3 spans 15 residues. The CDR3 region is CAWSLGGLATGELFF. In nucleotides, the CDR3 is TGTGCCTGGAGTCTCGGCGGACTAGCGACCGGGGAGCTGTTTTTT.

This rearrangement joins TRBV25-1 to TRBJ2-3, with 12 positions matching TRBD2. Germline CDR1 MGHDK, CDR2 SYGVNS. This CDR3 has 17 residues. The ends lost 2 bases at V and 4 bases at J; junction bases unmatched: 7. As DNA, the CDR3 is TGTGCCAGCAGTGAACCCCCTAGCGGGAGGGCGGCAGATACGCAGTATTTT. Translating it yields CASSEPPSGRAADTQYF.

The chain joins TRBV6-5 to TRBJ2-7; D perhaps matches TRBD1 (6 bases). CDR1 and CDR2 from the germline V gene are MNHEY and SVGAGI. Trimming removed 7 bases at V and 2 bases at J, with 12 bases between. The CDR3 is made up of 13 amino acids. CDR3 DNA sequence: TGTGCCAGCAAATCTAGACAGGCCTACGAGCAGTACTTC. This translates into CASKSRQAYEQYF.

This chain uses TRBV9 with TRBJ2-5, with D maybe TRBD1 (5 bases). Trimming stripped 0 bases from V and 1 base from J, with 16 bases between. The CDR3 totals 17 residues. CDR1 SGDLS and CDR2 YYNGEE come from the germline V gene. The CDR3 reads CASSVAGRARIQETQYF. The CDR3, as DNA: TGTGCCAGCAGCGTAGCGGGCAGGGCCCGCATCCAAGAGACCCAGTACTTC. Filled out from reference TRBV9 and TRBJ2-5, the complete variable domain reads DSGVTQTPKHLITATGQRVTLRCSPRSGDLSVYWYQQSLDQGLQFLIQYYNGEERAKGNILERFSAQQFPDLHSELNLSSLELGDSALYFCASSVAGRARIQETQYFGPGTRLLVL.

V is TRBV2 and J is TRBJ2-1; possible D gene TRBD2, 5 bases. Germline CDR1 SNHLY, CDR2 FYNNEI. Trimming took 3 bases from V and 1 from J, leaving 16 bases between them. This CDR3 has 17 residues. CDR3 loop: CASSDFISVVSYNEQFF. The CDR3 nucleotides are TGTGCCAGCAGTGATTTTATTAGCGTGGTATCCTACAATGAGCAGTTCTTC. The variable domain in full, with the rest retrieved from reference TRBV2 and TRBJ2-1, is EPEVTQTPSHQVTQMGQEVILRCVPISNHLYFYWYRQILGQKVEFLVSFYNNEISEKSEIFDDQFSVERPDGSNFTLKIRSTKLEDSAMYFCASSDFISVVSYNEQFFGPGTRLTVL.

V is TRBV30 and J is TRBJ1-1; D unclear. This CDR3 is 14 amino acids long. The ends were cut back, 3 bases at V and 1 base at J, with 12 bases in the middle. Germline values: CDR1 GTSNPN, CDR2 SVGIG (reference sequence). DNA of the CDR3: TGTGCCTGGAGCCCAAACCTTAGGAACACTGAAGCTTTCTTT. Its translation: CAWSPNLRNTEAFF.

This clone has only a few counts. This sequence joins TRBV6-1 and TRBJ1-1; D is ambiguous. Germline V lookup: CDR1 MNHNS, CDR2 SASEGT. This CDR3 has 16 residues. Trimming removed 4 bases at V and 0 bases at J, with 15 bases between. DNA for the CDR3: TGTGCCAGCAGTGCTAGCACCAAGGGCGTGAACACTGAAGCTTTCTTT. Translation: CASSASTKGVNTEAFF.

This rearrangement joins TRBV19 to TRBJ2-7; the match to TRBD2 covers 7 bases. V lost 6 bases and J lost 3; bases outside the gene matches: 11. The CDR3 totals 15 residues. CDR1 and CDR2 (germline): LNHDA, SQIVND (reference sequence). CDR3 bases: TGTGCCAGTAGCAAGGGTGCTAGCGGAAACTACGAGCAGTACTTC. Its protein product is CASSKGASGNYEQYF.